The present T cell receptor beta chain was sequenced within a study of blood T cell repertoires in COVID-19. This clone came up a few times. Germline trimming cut 1 base from V and 8 bases from J; bases unmatched to any gene: 12. Germline V lookup: CDR1 SGHDT, CDR2 YYEEEE. The CDR3 sequence is 16 residues long. Measured with immunoSEQ multiplex PCR; TCRdb has only the in-frame clones, and not every one. The profile shows about 190,000 clones, around 84% of them singletons. The chain joins TRBV5-6 to TRBJ1-2; 9 nucleotides align to TRBD1. The origin of this receptor is a human donor in a cohort sampled during active COVID-19. Sequencing was done on a sample of peripheral blood. CDR3 DNA sequence: TGTGCCAGCAGCTTGATGGGACAGGGCGGCGGTGGAGGCTACACCTTC. Translation gives CASSLMGQGGGGGYTF.